This T cell receptor beta chain was observed in a study of tumor-infiltrating lymphocytes in primary liver carcinoma. The wider study: Tissue type made little difference to sample yields of roughly 3.65 to 7.13 million productive TCRbeta reads. Study-wide points: Tumor top-250-clone fraction significantly exceeded that of blood (p = 0.039). Researchers found tumor-adjacent and tumor-blood pairs overlapped less than tumor region pairs. The use of bulk unsorted samples meant that CD4+ and CD8+ repertoires were not compared.

CDR1 is MNHEY and CDR2 is SVGEGT in the germline V gene. This CDR3 contains 18 residues. Germline DNA was also extracted, and blood RNA was taken from unsorted whole blood. With 400 to 550 ng total RNA as template and a constant-region primer, TCR beta cDNA was made. The TCR beta library was amplified through three nested multiplex PCR rounds in a modified ARM-PCR procedure. Each of the first two PCR rounds ran roughly 10 cycles with TRBV1-TRBV30 forward and C-beta reverse primers. TCRdb called the multiplex PCR reads again in MiXCR, with one record for every CDR3 protein. The sample lists about 320,000 distinct CDR3 sequences, 60% to 80% occurring once. In regard to this clonotype: No antigen is known for it. Given a much more abundant clone one base away, this may be a read error.

The specimen sequenced was peripheral blood. The sequence was obtained from a man aged 40-55 years with primary liver carcinoma and hepatitis B virus infection. The genes are TRBV6-2 or TRBV6-3 and TRBJ2-6; 8 bases align to TRBD2. The CDR3 DNA sequence: TGTACCAGCACCTCTAGCGGGCTCTCGAATCTGGGGGCCAACGTCCTGACTTTC. This codes for CTSTSSGLSNLGANVLTF.